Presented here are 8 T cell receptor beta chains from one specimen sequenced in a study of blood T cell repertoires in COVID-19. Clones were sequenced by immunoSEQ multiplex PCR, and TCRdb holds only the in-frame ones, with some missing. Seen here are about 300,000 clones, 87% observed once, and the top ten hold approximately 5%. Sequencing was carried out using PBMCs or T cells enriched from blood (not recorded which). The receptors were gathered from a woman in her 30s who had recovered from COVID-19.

The CDR3 region is CASSLGELLNMNTEAFF. In nucleotides, the CDR3 is TGTGCCAGCAGCCTCGGGGAGCTGCTAAATATGAACACTGAAGCTTTCTTT. The chain couples TRBV21-1 to TRBJ1-1. TRBV21-1 is shown as a pseudogene. The CDR3 runs to 17 residues.

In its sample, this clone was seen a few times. CDR3 amino acids: CASSQTATGELFF. DNA for the CDR3: TGTGCCAGCAGCCAGACAGCCACCGGGGAGCTGTTTTTT. J is TRBJ2-2 and V is TRBV6-2 or TRBV6-3; a possible D gene is TRBD1 (5 bases). Trimming removed 6 bases from V and 4 bases from J, with 9 bases in between. The CDR3 contains 13 residues. Germline loops: CDR1 MNHEY, CDR2 SVGEGT.

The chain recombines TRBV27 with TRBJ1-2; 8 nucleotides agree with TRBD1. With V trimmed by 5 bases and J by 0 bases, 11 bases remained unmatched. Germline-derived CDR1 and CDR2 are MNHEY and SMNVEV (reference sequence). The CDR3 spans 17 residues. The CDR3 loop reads CASSPLRGQGANYGYTF. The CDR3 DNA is TGTGCCAGCAGTCCACTACGAGGACAGGGCGCTAACTATGGCTACACCTTC.

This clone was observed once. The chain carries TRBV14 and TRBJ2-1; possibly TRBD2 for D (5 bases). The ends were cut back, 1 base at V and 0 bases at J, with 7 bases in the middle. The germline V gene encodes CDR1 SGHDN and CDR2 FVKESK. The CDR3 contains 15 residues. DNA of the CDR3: TGTGCCAGCAGCCAAGTGGGGAGCTCCTACAATGAGCAGTTCTTC. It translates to CASSQVGSSYNEQFF.

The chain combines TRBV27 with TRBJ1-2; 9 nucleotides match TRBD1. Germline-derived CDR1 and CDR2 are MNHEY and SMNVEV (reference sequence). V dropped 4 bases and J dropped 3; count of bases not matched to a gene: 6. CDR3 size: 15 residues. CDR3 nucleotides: TGTGCCAGCAGTTCCGGACAGGGGTTACACTATGGCTACACCTTC. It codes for CASSSGQGLHYGYTF.

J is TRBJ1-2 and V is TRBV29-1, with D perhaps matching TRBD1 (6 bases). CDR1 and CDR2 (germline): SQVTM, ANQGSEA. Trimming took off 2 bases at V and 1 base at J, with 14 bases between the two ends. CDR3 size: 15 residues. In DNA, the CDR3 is TGCAGCGTTGAATGGGGCAGGGGCGTTAACTATGGCTACACCTTC. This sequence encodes CSVEWGRGVNYGYTF. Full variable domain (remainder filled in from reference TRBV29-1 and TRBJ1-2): SAVISQKPSRDICQRGTSLTIQCQVDSQVTMMFWYRQQPGQSLTLIATANQGSEATYESGFVIDKFPISRPNLTFSTLTVSNMSPEDSSIYLCSVEWGRGVNYGYTFGSGTRLTVV.

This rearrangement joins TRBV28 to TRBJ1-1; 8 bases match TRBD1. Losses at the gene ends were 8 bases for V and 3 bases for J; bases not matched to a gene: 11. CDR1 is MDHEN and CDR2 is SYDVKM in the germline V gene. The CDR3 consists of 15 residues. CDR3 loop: CASAGVPGQDTEAFF. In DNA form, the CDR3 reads TGTGCCAGCGCCGGAGTCCCGGGACAGGACACTGAAGCTTTCTTT.

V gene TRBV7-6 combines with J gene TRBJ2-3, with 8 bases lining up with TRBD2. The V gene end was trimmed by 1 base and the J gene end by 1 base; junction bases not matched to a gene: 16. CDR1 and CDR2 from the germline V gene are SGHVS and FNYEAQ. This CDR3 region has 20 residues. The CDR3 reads CASSLVSPSPSGGRTDTQYF. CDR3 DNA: TGTGCCAGCAGCTTAGTTTCTCCCTCCCCCAGCGGGGGCCGCACAGATACGCAGTATTTT. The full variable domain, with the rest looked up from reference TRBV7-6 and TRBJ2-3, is GAGVSQSPRYKVTKRGQDVALRCDPISGHVSLYWYRQALGQGPEFLTYFNYEAQQDKSGLPNDRFSAERPEGSISTLTIQRTEQRDSAMYRCASSLVSPSPSGGRTDTQYFGPGTRLTVL.